A selection of T cell receptor beta chains follows, all from one sample in a study of cytomegalovirus exposure and HLA in healthy donors. The protocol was immunoSEQ multiplex PCR, while the TCRdb copy is restricted to in-frame clones and leaves out a portion. This sample has roughly 100,000 clones, with 60% to 85% found just once. The sequenced material came from PBMCs. All receptors derive from a woman between 40 and 55 years old in good health and CMV-seropositive. Each CDR3 is given with its conserved first and last residue. The order of the fields is CDR3 length, V gene, J gene, clone size, D gene, CDR3 DNA, CDR3 protein. D genes are given only for firm matches. Rows may omit the clone size; those that give it use once, few, many or a size class.

>15|TRBV7-2|TRBJ1-2|NA|TRBD1
TGTGCCAGCAGCTACCCCGGGACAGCTAACTATGGCTACACCTTC
CASSYPGTANYGYTF
>15|TRBV7-2|TRBJ1-5|NA|TRBD1
TGTGCCAGCAGCTTAGCCACAGGGACAGGACAGCCCCAGCATTTT
CASSLATGTGQPQHF
>13|TRBV27|TRBJ2-1|NA|NA
TGTGCCAGCAGTTCGGGGGTCCTAGGTGAGCAGTTCTTC
CASSSGVLGEQFF
>17|TRBV18|TRBJ2-3|once|NA
TGTGCCAGCTCACCACAACTCTATACTCCTAGCACAGATACGCAGTATTTT
CASSPQLYTPSTDTQYF
>12|TRBV7-2|TRBJ2-1|few|NA
TGTGCCAGCAGCCAATTTTCCCATGAGCAGTTCTTC
CASSQFSHEQFF
>14|TRBV6-5|TRBJ1-2|NA|TRBD1
TGTGCCAGCAGTCCTGGACAGGGTCGGGATGGCTACACCTTC
CASSPGQGRDGYTF
>16|TRBV15|TRBJ2-1|NA|TRBD1
TGTGCCACCAGCAGAGTCAAGACAGGGACGCTCAATGAGCAGTTCTTC
CATSRVKTGTLNEQFF
>14|TRBV4-2|TRBJ2-7|few|TRBD1
TGTGCCAGCAGCCAAGGGTACAGGGGGTACGAGCAGTACTTC
CASSQGYRGYEQYF
>13|TRBV13|TRBJ1-1|NA|NA
TGTGCCAGCAGCTCTGGACAGATCCGTGAAGCTTTCTTT
CASSSGQIREAFF
>16|TRBV11-1|TRBJ2-3|NA|TRBD2
TGTGCCAGCAGCCGGGGGACTAGCGATTCGGCAGATACGCAGTATTTT
CASSRGTSDSADTQYF